A single sample gave rise to the 28 T cell receptor beta chains below, sequenced in a study of regulatory T cells in long-lasting Graves disease. Time point denoted: newly diagnosed GD, antithyroid drugs for less than 3 months. With RNA extracted from PBMCs as input, the TCR library was made. Construction of TCR beta libraries relied on iRepertoire HTBI primers and on Arm-PCR targeting CDR3 regions. TCRdb fed the multiplex PCR reads into MiXCR, producing one record per CDR3 protein. The table has under 400,000 distinct CDR3 sequences, approximately 15% seen once; the top ten hold 25% to 30%. These data also featured in a second study, about T cells in Graves' hyperthyroidism and ophthalmopathy.

The specimen was peripheral blood mononuclear cells (PBMCs), collected at new diagnosis, from a patient treated with antithyroid drugs. The receptors come from a man in his forties with Graves disease.

The rearrangement joins TRBV6-1 to TRBJ1-6; the D is unclear. Germline CDR1 reads MNHNS; CDR2 reads SASEGT. V was shortened by 6 bases and J by 7 bases, with 13 bases between the two germline ends. This CDR3 comprises 14 residues. DNA for the CDR3: TGTGCCAGCAGCCCCCGTGCGGGAAATTCACCCCTCCACTTT. Amino acids: CASSPRAGNSPLHF.

This clonotype was observed many times. The J gene is TRBJ2-7, the V gene TRBV28; no reliable D call. This CDR3 spans 15 amino acids. V was pared by 7 bases and J by 6 bases, with 22 bases between. The germline CDR1 and CDR2 sequences are MDHEN and SYDVKM. The chain's CDR3 is CASNQVSMLVREQYF. The CDR3 region has the DNA TGTGCCAGCAACCAGGTTTCTATGTTGGTTCGCGAGCAGTACTTC. Combining the CDR3 with reference TRBV28 and TRBJ2-7 gives the whole variable domain DVKVTQSSRYLVKRTGEKVFLECVQDMDHENMFWYRQDPGLGLRLIYFSYDVKMKEKGDIPEGYSVSREKKERFSLILESASTNQTSMYLCASNQVSMLVREQYFGPGTRLTVT.

This clonotype was observed many times. The genes are TRBV11-3 and TRBJ2-7; D unresolved. The germline V gene has CDR1 SGHNT and CDR2 YENEEA. The V end was cut by 1 base, the J end by 3 bases, with 7 bases between. This CDR3 comprises 13 residues. CDR3 nucleotides: TGTGCCAGCAGCTTAGCAGAGCGCTACGAGCAGTACTTC. It codes for CASSLAERYEQYF.

J is TRBJ2-2 and V is TRBV11-3, with 8 bases fitting TRBD1. V lost 5 bases to trimming and J lost 6 bases; unmatched junction nucleotides: 8. The CDR3 spans 15 residues. Per the germline V gene, CDR1 is SGHNT and CDR2 is YENEEA. Here the CDR3 DNA reads TGTGCCAGCAGCCCGGACAGGGTAAATCCCGGGGAGCTGTTTTTT. Amino acid sequence: CASSPDRVNPGELFF.

Many counts were recorded for this clonotype. The genes are TRBV28 and TRBJ1-2; a weak D match, TRBD1 (6 bases). Germline loops: CDR1 MDHEN, CDR2 SYDVKM. The CDR3 consists of 13 residues. The ends were cut back, 6 bases at V and 5 bases at J, with 13 bases in the middle. DNA of the CDR3: TGTGCCAGCAGCCGGAGTAGGGGGTATGGCTACACCTTC. As protein: CASSRSRGYGYTF.

This clonotype was recorded a few times. The V and J genes are TRBV7-9 and TRBJ1-6; 9 bases align to TRBD1. The ends lost 5 bases at V and 7 bases at J; junction bases unmatched: 9. This CDR3 contains 16 residues. CDR1 and CDR2 (germline): SEHNR, FQNEAQ (reference sequence). CDR3: CASSKTGQGSNSPLHF. CDR3 DNA: TGTGCCAGCAGCAAGACCGGACAGGGGAGCAATTCACCCCTCCACTTT.

This clonotype was observed many times. This chain links TRBV27 with TRBJ1-4; TRBD1 is a possible D gene (5 bases). Trimming left V 5 bases short and J 4 bases short, with 11 bases between. Germline V lookup: CDR1 MNHEY, CDR2 SMNVEV (reference sequence). The CDR3 loop spans 14 amino acids. The DNA for the CDR3 is TGTGCCAGCAGTCCAGTTAGGGGTAATGAAAAACTGTTTTTT. Its translation is CASSPVRGNEKLFF.

The chain employs TRBV5-1 and TRBJ1-4; D call uncertain. CDR3 length: 15 residues. Germline CDR1 SGHRS, CDR2 YFSETQ. V was cut by 4 bases and J by 7 bases, with 17 bases left in between. In DNA, the CDR3 is TGCGCCAGCAGCCCGTCGTCCAACCGAATTGAAAAACTGTTTTTT. It encodes CASSPSSNRIEKLFF.

CDR3: CASSEGTGTPYEQYF. The CDR3 DNA is TGTGCCAGCAGCGAAGGGACAGGAACCCCCTACGAGCAGTACTTC. J is TRBJ2-7 and V is TRBV7-9; 8 nucleotides match TRBD1. This CDR3 has 15 residues. Germline CDR1 is SEHNR and CDR2 is FQNEAQ (reference sequence). Losses at the gene ends were 5 bases for V and 2 bases for J; bases not matched to a gene: 8.

This clonotype was observed many times. The rearrangement uses TRBV4-3 and TRBJ2-2; possibly TRBD1 for D (6 bases). The CDR3 runs to 14 residues. Between the trimmed V and J ends, which lost 4 bases and 5 bases, there was a span of 11 bases. The germline V gene has CDR1 LGHNA and CDR2 YSLEER. The CDR3 spells CASSPDRQTGELFF. As DNA, the CDR3 is TGCGCCAGCAGCCCTGACAGGCAAACCGGGGAGCTGTTTTTT.

This clonotype appeared many times. The chain couples TRBV3-1 to TRBJ1-5; D gene unclear. Trimming took off 4 bases at V and 0 bases at J, with 7 bases between the two ends. The V gene's germline CDR1 is LGHDT and CDR2 YNNKEL (reference sequence). The CDR3 is 14 amino acids. The CDR3 DNA follows: TGTGCCAGCAGCCCCTGGGATAGCAATCAGCCCCAGCATTTT. Its protein product is CASSPWDSNQPQHF.

This clonotype was counted at least ten times. The chain employs TRBV7-9 and TRBJ1-5; 8 bases fit TRBD1. The length of the CDR3 is 14 residues. Germline CDR1 and CDR2: SEHNR and FQNEAQ (reference sequence). With 4 bases clipped from V and 4 bases from J, the junction kept 3 bases outside the gene matches. CDR3 coding DNA: TGTGCCAGCAGCTACGGGACAGGAAATCAGCCCCAGCATTTT. This gives the protein CASSYGTGNQPQHF.

This clonotype was seen at least ten times. CDR3 DNA: TGCGCCAGCAGCTTGGTTATGGGACAGGGCTACGAGCAGTACTTC. Translated, it gives CASSLVMGQGYEQYF. The chain employs TRBV5-1 and TRBJ2-7, with TRBD1 identical over 9 bases. The germline V gene has CDR1 SGHRS and CDR2 YFSETQ. This CDR3 region has 15 residues. After removal of 0 bases from V and 3 bases from J, the junction contained 4 bases not matched to a gene.

The gene calls are TRBV12-5 and TRBJ2-5; unclear D gene. Germline V gives CDR1 LGHNT, CDR2 FRNRAP. The CDR3 is 12 residues long. The ends were cut back, 0 bases at V and 5 bases at J, with 4 bases in the middle. CDR3 loop: CASGLVAETQYF. In nucleotides, the CDR3 is TGTGCTAGTGGTTTGGTCGCGGAGACCCAGTACTTC. Using reference TRBV12-5 and TRBJ2-5 for the parts outside the CDR3, the full variable domain is DARVTQTPRHKVTEMGQEVTMRCQPILGHNTVFWYRQTMMQGLELLAYFRNRAPLDDSGMPKDRFSAEMPDATLATLKIQPSEPRDSAVYFCASGLVAETQYFGPGTRLLVL.

At least ten counts were recorded for this clonotype. This chain links TRBV24-1 with TRBJ2-3; D remains unclear. Germline CDR1 is KGHDR and CDR2 is SFDVKD. V was cut by 0 bases and J by 0 bases, with 6 bases left in between. The CDR3 has 15 residues. Here the CDR3 DNA reads TGTGCCACCAGTGATTTGAAGCGAAGCACAGATACGCAGTATTTT. Protein: CATSDLKRSTDTQYF.

The genes are TRBV3-1 and TRBJ2-4; 12 bases agree with TRBD2. Trimming removed 5 bases from V and 3 bases from J; junction bases left unmatched: 5. CDR3 length: 16 residues. Germline V gives CDR1 LGHDT, CDR2 YNNKEL (reference sequence). CDR3: CASSKGLAGFKNIQYF. CDR3 DNA sequence: TGTGCCAGCAGCAAAGGACTAGCGGGGTTCAAAAACATTCAGTACTTC.

This clonotype was observed at least ten times. The chain uses TRBV7-8 and TRBJ2-7; D perhaps matches TRBD2 (7 bases). Trimming cost V 6 bases and J 2 bases, with 17 bases left between them. The CDR3 length is 15 residues. Germline V lookup: CDR1 SGHVS, CDR2 FQNEAQ. This CDR3 reads CASSSGGGGAYEQYF. Here the CDR3 DNA reads TGTGCCAGCAGTTCGGGGGGCGGCGGAGCCTACGAGCAGTACTTC.

This clonotype was found a few times. This sequence joins TRBV7-9 and TRBJ2-1; 7 bases are shared with TRBD2. After removal of 5 bases from V and 2 bases from J, the junction contained 6 bases not matched to a gene. Germline assignment: CDR1 SEHNR and CDR2 FQNEAQ (reference sequence). CDR3 length equals 15 residues. The CDR3 loop reads CASSPTGTTYNEQFF. The CDR3 nucleotides are TGTGCCAGCAGCCCCACCGGGACTACCTACAATGAGCAGTTCTTC.

The V and J genes are TRBV20-1 and TRBJ1-5; 8 nucleotides match TRBD1. CDR1 and CDR2 (germline): DFQATT, SNEGSKA (reference sequence). This CDR3 comprises 16 residues. The V segment lost 4 bases and the J segment 7 bases; nucleotides outside the gene matches: 15. CDR3 loop: CSAKAQQGGFEQPQHF. The CDR3 coding sequence is TGCAGTGCTAAGGCCCAACAGGGGGGATTCGAACAGCCCCAGCATTTT.

This clonotype came up many times. This chain uses TRBV7-2 with TRBJ1-3; 8 bases are shared with TRBD1. Trimming cost V 5 bases and J 0 bases; bases outside gene matches: 9. The CDR3 covers 17 residues. From germline, CDR1 is SGHTA and CDR2 FQGNSA. CDR3 sequence: CASSPRGQGSSGNTIYF. The CDR3 region has the DNA TGTGCCAGCAGCCCTAGAGGACAGGGTAGCTCTGGAAACACCATATATTTT.

The V and J genes are TRBV5-1 and TRBJ2-3; D possibly uses TRBD1 or TRBD2 (6 bases each). The DNA end is more similar to TRBJ2-7, so the J call may be wrong. The germline gives CDR1 SGHRS, CDR2 YFSETQ. This CDR3 comprises 13 residues. Here the CDR3 reads CASSLGGAREQYF. DNA of the CDR3: TGCGCCAGCAGCTTGGGGGGGGCGCGGGAGCAGTACTTC.

This clonotype was observed many times. DNA of the CDR3: TGTGCCAGCAGCTTGGGGGGCGCTTGGGACGAGCAGTACTTC. Residues: CASSLGGAWDEQYF. The chain joins TRBV7-2 to TRBJ2-7; D is possibly TRBD1 or TRBD2 (6 bases each). This CDR3 has 14 residues. Trimming took 3 bases from V and 5 from J, leaving 14 bases between them. The germline CDR1 and CDR2 sequences are SGHTA and FQGNSA.

This clonotype was counted at least ten times. This chain connects TRBV18 to TRBJ2-5; D is possibly TRBD2 (5 bases). Germline CDR1 and CDR2: KGHSH and LQKENI. The CDR3 has 15 residues. Trimming left V 0 bases short and J 7 bases short, with 15 bases between. The CDR3, as DNA: TGTGCCAGCTCACCACCCTCAGACGGGAAGCGGACCCAGTACTTC. It codes for CASSPPSDGKRTQYF.

This clonotype occurred many times. This chain connects TRBV12-3 or TRBV12-4 to TRBJ2-3; either TRBD1 or TRBD2 may fit D (5 bases each). The CDR3 length is 18 residues. The V end was cut by 6 bases, the J end by 2 bases, with 24 bases between. The CDR3 sequence is CASRTTNGAPRYTDTQYF. As DNA, the CDR3 is TGTGCCAGCAGGACGACTAACGGGGCCCCCCGCTACACAGATACGCAGTATTTT.

Many counts were recorded for this clonotype. CDR3 sequence (DNA): TGTGCCTGGGAGGGACAGGCGAACACTGAAGCTTTCTTT. Encoded protein: CAWEGQANTEAFF. The chain combines TRBV30 with TRBJ1-1; 8 positions match TRBD1. CDR1 GTSNPN and CDR2 SVGIG come from the germline V gene (reference sequence). With 5 bases clipped from V and 1 base from J, the junction kept 3 bases outside the gene matches. The CDR3 covers 13 residues.

This clonotype was detected many times. The chain is built from TRBV5-6 and TRBJ1-1; D is undetermined. The CDR3 is 14 residues long. Trimming stripped 0 bases from V and 0 bases from J, with 6 bases between. Looked up from germline, CDR1 is SGHDT and CDR2 is YYEEEE. The CDR3 protein is CASSLVQLNTEAFF. For the CDR3, the DNA is TGTGCCAGCAGCTTGGTACAGTTGAACACTGAAGCTTTCTTT.

The rearrangement joins TRBV7-3 to TRBJ2-3; D call uncertain. V lost 8 bases, J lost 5 bases, and 14 bases lay in between. This CDR3 has 13 amino acids. The germline CDR1 and CDR2 sequences are SGHTA and FQGTGA. The CDR3 region is CASGTGGGDTQYF. The CDR3 DNA reads TGTGCCAGCGGTACGGGTGGCGGAGATACGCAGTATTTT.

V is TRBV12-3 or TRBV12-4 and J is TRBJ2-1; 7 positions match TRBD2. Trimming at V came to 5 bases and at J to 6 bases, leaving 10 bases not matched to a gene. The CDR3 covers 15 residues. CDR3 sequence reads: CASSTSGVTSNEQFF. The CDR3, as DNA: TGTGCCAGCAGTACAAGCGGGGTAACGTCCAATGAGCAGTTCTTC.